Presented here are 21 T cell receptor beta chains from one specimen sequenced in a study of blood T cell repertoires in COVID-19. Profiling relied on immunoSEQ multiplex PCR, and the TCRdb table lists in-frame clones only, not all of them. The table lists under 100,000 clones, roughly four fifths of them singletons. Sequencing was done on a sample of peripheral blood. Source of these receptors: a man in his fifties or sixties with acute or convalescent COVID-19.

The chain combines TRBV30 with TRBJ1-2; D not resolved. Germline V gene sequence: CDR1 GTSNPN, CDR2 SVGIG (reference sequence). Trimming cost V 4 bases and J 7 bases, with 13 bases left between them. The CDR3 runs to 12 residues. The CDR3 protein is CAWTGRGPGYTF. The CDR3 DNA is TGTGCCTGGACAGGCCGAGGGCCTGGCTACACCTTC.

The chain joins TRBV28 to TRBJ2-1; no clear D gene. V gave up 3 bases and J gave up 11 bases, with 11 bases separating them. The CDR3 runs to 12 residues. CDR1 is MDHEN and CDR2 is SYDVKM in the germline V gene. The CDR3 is CASSFMEIKQFF. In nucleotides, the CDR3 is TGTGCCAGCAGTTTTATGGAGATTAAGCAGTTCTTC.

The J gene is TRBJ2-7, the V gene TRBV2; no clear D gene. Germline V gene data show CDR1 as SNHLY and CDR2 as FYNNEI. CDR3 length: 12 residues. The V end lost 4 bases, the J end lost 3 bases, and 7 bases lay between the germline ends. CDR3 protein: CASSGQDYEQYF. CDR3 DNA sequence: TGTGCCAGCAGTGGGCAAGACTACGAGCAGTACTTC.

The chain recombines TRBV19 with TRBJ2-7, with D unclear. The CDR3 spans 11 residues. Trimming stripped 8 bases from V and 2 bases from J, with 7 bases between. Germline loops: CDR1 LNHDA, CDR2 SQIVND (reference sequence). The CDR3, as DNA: TGTGCCAGTGCAGGTGCCTACGAGCAGTACTTC. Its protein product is CASAGAYEQYF.

The CDR3 sequence: CATHTGVNYGYTF. The DNA of the CDR3 is TGTGCCACTCATACAGGGGTGAACTATGGCTACACCTTC. The J gene is TRBJ1-2, the V gene TRBV19; 7 bases line up with TRBD1. The CDR3 covers 13 residues. Trimming cost V 10 bases and J 2 bases; bases outside gene matches: 7. In germline, CDR1 is LNHDA, CDR2 SQIVND (reference sequence).

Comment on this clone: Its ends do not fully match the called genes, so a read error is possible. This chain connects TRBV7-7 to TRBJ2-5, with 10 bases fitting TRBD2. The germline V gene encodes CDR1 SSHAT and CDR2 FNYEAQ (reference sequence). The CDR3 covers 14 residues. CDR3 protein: CASSLGLAEETQYF. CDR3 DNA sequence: TGTGCTAGCAGCTTAGGACTAGCGGAAGAGACCCAGTACTTC.

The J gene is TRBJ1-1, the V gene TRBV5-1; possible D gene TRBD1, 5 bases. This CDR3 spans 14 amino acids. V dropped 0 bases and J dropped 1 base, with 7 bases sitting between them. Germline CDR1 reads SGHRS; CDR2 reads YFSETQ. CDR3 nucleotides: TGCGCCAGCAGCTTGGACGGGGGGAACACTGAAGCTTTCTTT. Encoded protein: CASSLDGGNTEAFF. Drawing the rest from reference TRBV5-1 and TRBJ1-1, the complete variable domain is KAGVTQTPRYLIKTRGQQVTLSCSPISGHRSVSWYQQTPGQGLQFLFEYFSETQRNKGNFPGRFSGRQFSNSRSEMNVSTLELGDSALYLCASSLDGGNTEAFFGQGTRLTVV.

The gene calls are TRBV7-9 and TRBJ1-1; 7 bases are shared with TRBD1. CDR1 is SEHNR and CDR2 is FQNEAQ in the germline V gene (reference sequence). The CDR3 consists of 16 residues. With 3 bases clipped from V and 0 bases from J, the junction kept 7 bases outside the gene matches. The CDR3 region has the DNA TGTGCCAGCAGCTTCGACAGGGAGCCCATGAACACTGAAGCTTTCTTT. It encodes CASSFDREPMNTEAFF.

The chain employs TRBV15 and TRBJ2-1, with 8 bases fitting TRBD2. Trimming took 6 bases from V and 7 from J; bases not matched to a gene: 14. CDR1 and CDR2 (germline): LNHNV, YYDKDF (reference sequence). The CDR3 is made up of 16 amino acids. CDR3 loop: CATSAPTGGPRNEQFF. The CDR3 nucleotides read TGTGCCACCAGTGCCCCTACGGGGGGGCCGCGGAATGAGCAGTTCTTC.

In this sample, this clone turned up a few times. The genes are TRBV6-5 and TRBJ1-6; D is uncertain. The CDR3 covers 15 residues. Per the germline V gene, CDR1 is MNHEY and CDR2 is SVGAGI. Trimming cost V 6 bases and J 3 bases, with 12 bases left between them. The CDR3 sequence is CASSNPDFYNSPLHF. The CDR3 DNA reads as TGTGCCAGCAGCAATCCGGACTTCTATAATTCACCCCTCCACTTT.

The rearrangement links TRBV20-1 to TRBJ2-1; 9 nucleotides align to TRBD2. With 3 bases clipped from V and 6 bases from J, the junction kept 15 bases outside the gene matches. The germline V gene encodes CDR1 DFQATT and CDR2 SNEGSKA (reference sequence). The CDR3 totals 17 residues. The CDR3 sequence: CSASRAGGPLSGNEQFF. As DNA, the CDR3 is TGCAGTGCTAGTCGTGCGGGAGGGCCTCTATCGGGCAATGAGCAGTTCTTC.

CDR3 in DNA: TGTGCCAGCAGCTTAGCATACGAGCAGTACTTC. Translated: CASSLAYEQYF. The V and J genes are TRBV5-6 and TRBJ2-7; no clear D. The V gene lost 2 bases and the J gene lost 4 bases, with 4 bases spanning the gap. Germline V gene data show CDR1 as SGHDT and CDR2 as YYEEEE. The CDR3 totals 11 residues.

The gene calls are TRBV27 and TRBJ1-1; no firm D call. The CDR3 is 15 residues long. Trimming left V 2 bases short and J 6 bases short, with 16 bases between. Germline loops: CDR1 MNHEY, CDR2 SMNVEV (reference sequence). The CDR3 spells CASSLSFQALAEAFF. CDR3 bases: TGTGCCAGCAGTTTAAGTTTCCAGGCCTTAGCTGAAGCTTTCTTT.

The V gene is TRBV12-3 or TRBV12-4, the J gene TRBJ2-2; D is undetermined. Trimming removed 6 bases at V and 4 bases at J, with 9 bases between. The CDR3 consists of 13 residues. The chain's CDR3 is CASSLGFTGELFF. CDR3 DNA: TGTGCCAGCAGCCTAGGATTCACCGGGGAGCTGTTTTTT.

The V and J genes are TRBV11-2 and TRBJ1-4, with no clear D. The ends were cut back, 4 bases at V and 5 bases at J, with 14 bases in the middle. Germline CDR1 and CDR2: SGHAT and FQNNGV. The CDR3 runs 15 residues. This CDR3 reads CASSSRSRPNEKLFF. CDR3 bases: TGTGCCAGCAGCTCCCGGTCACGTCCCAATGAAAAACTGTTTTTT.

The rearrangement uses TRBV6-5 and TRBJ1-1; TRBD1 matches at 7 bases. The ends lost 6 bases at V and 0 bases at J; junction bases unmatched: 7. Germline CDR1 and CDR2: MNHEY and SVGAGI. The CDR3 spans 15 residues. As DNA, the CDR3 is TGTGCCAGCAGACTCTCCGGGACAGTGAACACTGAAGCTTTCTTT. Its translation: CASRLSGTVNTEAFF.

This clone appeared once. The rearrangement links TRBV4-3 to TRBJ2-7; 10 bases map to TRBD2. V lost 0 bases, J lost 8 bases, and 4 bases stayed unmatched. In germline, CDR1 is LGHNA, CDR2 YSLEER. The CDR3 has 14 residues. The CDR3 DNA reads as TGCGCCAGCAGCCAAGAAGCTAGCGGGGGAAAGCAGTACTTC. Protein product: CASSQEASGGKQYF.

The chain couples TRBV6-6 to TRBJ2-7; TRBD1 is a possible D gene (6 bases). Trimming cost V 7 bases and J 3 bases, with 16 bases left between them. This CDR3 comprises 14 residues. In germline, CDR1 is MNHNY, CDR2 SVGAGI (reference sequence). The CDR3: CASTKQGLDYEQYF. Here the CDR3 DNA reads TGTGCCAGCACCAAACAGGGCTTGGACTACGAGCAGTACTTC.

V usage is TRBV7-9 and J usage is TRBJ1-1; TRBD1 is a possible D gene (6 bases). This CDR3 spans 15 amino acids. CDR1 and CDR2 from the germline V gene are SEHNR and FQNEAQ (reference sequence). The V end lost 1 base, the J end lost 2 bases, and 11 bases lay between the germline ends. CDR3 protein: CASSLVGTPNTEAFF. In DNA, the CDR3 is TGTGCCAGCAGCTTAGTAGGGACACCAAACACTGAAGCTTTCTTT.

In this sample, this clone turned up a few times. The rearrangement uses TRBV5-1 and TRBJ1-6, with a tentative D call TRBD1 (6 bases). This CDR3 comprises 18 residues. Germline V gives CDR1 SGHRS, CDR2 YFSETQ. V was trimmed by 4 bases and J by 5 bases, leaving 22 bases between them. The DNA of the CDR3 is TGCGCCAGCAGCCAAGGAGCAGGGGTTTTTTCAGATAATTCACCCCTCCACTTT. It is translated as CASSQGAGVFSDNSPLHF.

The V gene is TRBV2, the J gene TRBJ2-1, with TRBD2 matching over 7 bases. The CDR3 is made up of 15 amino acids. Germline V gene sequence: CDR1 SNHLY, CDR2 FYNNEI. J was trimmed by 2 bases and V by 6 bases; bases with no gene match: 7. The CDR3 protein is CASRKGLETYNEQFF. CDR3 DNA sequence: TGTGCCAGCAGGAAAGGACTAGAGACCTACAATGAGCAGTTCTTC.